Given below is one T cell receptor (beta chain) in context. Its antigen remains unknown. Produced via immunoSEQ multiplex PCR; TCRdb's table is partial and in-frame only. The table shows some 150,000 clones, with around 90% occurring only once. The data belong to a study of T cell responses to AZD1222 COVID-19 vaccine. Broader study findings: As reported, nearly half of all spike-specific TCRs target variant regions that are unmutated.

The ends were cut back, 6 bases at V and 6 bases at J, with 18 bases in the middle. The germline V gene encodes CDR1 SGHAT and CDR2 FQNNGV. CDR3 length: 14 residues. The clonotype was recovered from an adult who received the AZD1222 COVID-19 vaccine. The specimen was peripheral blood, collected 28 days after the second AZD1222 dose. The rearrangement links TRBV11-2 to TRBJ2-7; a weak D match, TRBD2 (5 bases). The CDR3: CASSRPRVSFEQYF. CDR3 DNA: TGTGCCAGCAGTCGGCCGAGGGTCAGTTTCGAGCAGTACTTC.